The T cell receptor (beta chain) under discussion was sequenced for a study of cytomegalovirus exposure and HLA in healthy donors. Note on this clone: The target antigen is unknown.

The PCR made use of 60 Vbeta and 13 Jbeta primers. Here immunoSEQ multiplex PCR was the method, and the copy in TCRdb shows in-frame clones only, minus some. Of 180,000 or so clones listed, approximately 79% were seen once; the top ten hold approximately 6.3%. General study points: A later analysis linked around 15,000 TCR beta sequences to HLA alleles at 0.05 false discovery rate.

With V trimmed by 6 bases and J by 7 bases, 11 bases remained unmatched. Germline V CDR1 and CDR2: SGHNT, YENEEA. This CDR3 has 16 residues. The V gene is TRBV11-3, the J gene TRBJ2-1; 11 bases map to TRBD2. The source is a man aged 40-49 years in good health and CMV-seropositive. Input material: PBMCs. The CDR3 here is CASRPLAGGPTNEQFF. The CDR3 DNA reads as TGTGCCAGCAGACCCTTAGCGGGAGGGCCTACGAATGAGCAGTTCTTC.